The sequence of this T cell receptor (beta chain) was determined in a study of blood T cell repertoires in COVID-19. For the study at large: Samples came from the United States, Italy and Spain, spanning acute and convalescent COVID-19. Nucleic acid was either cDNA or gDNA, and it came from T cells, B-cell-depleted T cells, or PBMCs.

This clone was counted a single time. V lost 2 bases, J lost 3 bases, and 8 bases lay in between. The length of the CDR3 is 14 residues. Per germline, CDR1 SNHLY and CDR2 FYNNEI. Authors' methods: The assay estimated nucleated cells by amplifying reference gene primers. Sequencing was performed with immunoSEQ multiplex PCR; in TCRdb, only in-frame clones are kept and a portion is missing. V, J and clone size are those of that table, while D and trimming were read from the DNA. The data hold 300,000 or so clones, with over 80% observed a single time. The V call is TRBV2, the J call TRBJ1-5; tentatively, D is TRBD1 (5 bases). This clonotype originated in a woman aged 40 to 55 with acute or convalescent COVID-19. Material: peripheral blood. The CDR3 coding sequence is TGTGCCAGCAGTGAACAGGGATCCAATCAGCCCCAGCATTTT. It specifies CASSEQGSNQPQHF.